Sequencing of this T cell receptor beta chain was carried out in a study of cytomegalovirus exposure and HLA in healthy donors. General study findings and limits: Later analysis identified several of the most significant clusters that appeared linked to common viral pathogens. Highest at DRB1 and lowest at HLA-C, TCR association rates differed among HLA loci in a later analysis. In an earlier analysis, productive rearrangement rates for most beta V segments clustered near 90% or 30%.

In regard to this clone: Its target is not known.

13 Jbeta primers and 60 Vbeta primers were used for the PCR. Only in-frame clones appear in the TCRdb table, and some are missing; sequencing was by immunoSEQ multiplex PCR. The profile shows over 40,000 clones, around 73% of them singletons. Everyone who donated was a healthy bone marrow donor. Germline V gives CDR1 SGDLS, CDR2 YYNGEE. CDR3 length: 12 amino acids. With 0 bases removed from V and 7 bases from J, the gap between germline ends came to 4 bases. Sequencing input: PBMCs. The rearrangement uses TRBV9 and TRBJ2-2; D remains ambiguous. This TCR came from a woman between 35 and 50 years old in good health and CMV-seropositive. The CDR3 loop is CASSVGVGELFF. The CDR3 DNA follows: TGTGCCAGCAGCGTAGGAGTCGGGGAGCTGTTTTTT.